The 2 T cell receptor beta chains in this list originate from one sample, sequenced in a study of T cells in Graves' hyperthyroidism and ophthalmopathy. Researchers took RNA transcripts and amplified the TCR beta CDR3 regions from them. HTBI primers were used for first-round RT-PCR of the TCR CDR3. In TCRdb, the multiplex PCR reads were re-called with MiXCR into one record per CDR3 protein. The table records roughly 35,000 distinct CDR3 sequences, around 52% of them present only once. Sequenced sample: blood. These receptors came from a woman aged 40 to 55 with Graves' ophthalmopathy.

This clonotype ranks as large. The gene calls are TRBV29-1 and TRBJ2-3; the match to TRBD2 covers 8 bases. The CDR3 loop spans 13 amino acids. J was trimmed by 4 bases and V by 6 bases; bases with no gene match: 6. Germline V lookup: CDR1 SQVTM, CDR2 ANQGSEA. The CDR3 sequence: CSVPGRGADTQYF. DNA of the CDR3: TGCAGCGTCCCCGGGAGGGGGGCAGATACGCAGTATTTT.

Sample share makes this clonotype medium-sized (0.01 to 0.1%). The DNA for the CDR3 is TGTGCCAGCAGCCCCGCGGGGAACGAGCAGTACTTC. This codes for CASSPAGNEQYF. The V call is TRBV7-9, the J call TRBJ2-7; D may be TRBD2 (6 bases). The CDR3 extends over 12 amino acids. Germline CDR1 reads SEHNR; CDR2 reads FQNEAQ (reference sequence). V lost 5 bases, J lost 5 bases, and 10 bases lay in between. The variable domain in full, with the rest retrieved from reference TRBV7-9 and TRBJ2-7, is DTGVSQNPRHKITKRGQNVTFRCDPISEHNRLYWYRQTLGQGPEFLTYFQNEAQLEKSRLLSDRFSAERPKGSFSTLEIQRTEQGDSAMYLCASSPAGNEQYFGPGTRLTVT.